Listed below are T cell receptor beta chains from one sample, sequenced in a study of shared clonotypes between healthy human individuals. Assay used: immunoSEQ multiplex PCR; TCRdb lists only in-frame clones, some missing. The sample lists hundreds of thousands of clones, about 79% occurring once. The sequenced sample consisted of PBMCs. The receptors originated from a woman aged 40 to 49 in good health. Some clones in this sample may be carry-over from other donors' samples. Each CDR3 is given with its conserved first and last residue. Fields, in order: D gene, clone size, J gene, V gene, CDR3 protein, CDR3 DNA. The D gene is left open where the match is weak. Rows may omit the clone size; those that give it use once, few, many or a size class.

d_gene: NA; abundance: NA; j_gene: TRBJ1-2; v_gene: TRBV9; CDR3aa: CASSVSGTMGYTF; CDR3nt: TGTGCCAGCAGCGTTTCAGGAACTATGGGCTACACCTTC
d_gene: TRBD2; abundance: NA; j_gene: TRBJ2-1; v_gene: TRBV7-3; CDR3aa: CASSPSGRAVEQFF; CDR3nt: TGTGCCAGCAGCCCTAGCGGGAGGGCCGTTGAGCAGTTCTTC
d_gene: NA; abundance: few; j_gene: TRBJ2-3; v_gene: TRBV11-2; CDR3aa: CASRTVRARDTDTQYF; CDR3nt: TGTGCCAGCAGAACAGTGAGGGCCAGGGACACAGATACGCAGTATTTT
d_gene: TRBD1; abundance: NA; j_gene: TRBJ1-4; v_gene: TRBV28; CDR3aa: CASSFVDRDEKLFF; CDR3nt: TGTGCCAGCAGTTTTGTGGACAGGGATGAAAAACTGTTTTTT
d_gene: TRBD2; abundance: NA; j_gene: TRBJ2-7; v_gene: TRBV27; CDR3aa: CASSETSGYSYEQYF; CDR3nt: TGTGCCAGCAGTGAGACTAGCGGTTACTCCTACGAGCAGTACTTC
d_gene: NA; abundance: NA; j_gene: TRBJ1-1; v_gene: TRBV11-2; CDR3aa: CASSSRGNTEAFF; CDR3nt: TGTGCCAGCAGCTCGAGGGGGAACACTGAAGCTTTCTTT
d_gene: NA; abundance: NA; j_gene: TRBJ2-5; v_gene: TRBV9; CDR3aa: CASSLTSSGETQYF; CDR3nt: TGTGCCAGCAGCTTGACTAGTTCGGGTGAGACCCAGTACTTC
d_gene: TRBD1; abundance: NA; j_gene: TRBJ2-7; v_gene: TRBV11-1; CDR3aa: CASSSTGGEQYF; CDR3nt: TGTGCCAGCAGCTCCACAGGGGGCGAGCAGTACTTC
d_gene: TRBD2; abundance: NA; j_gene: TRBJ2-1; v_gene: TRBV5-4; CDR3aa: CASSLGGLAGPYNEQFF; CDR3nt: TGTGCCAGCAGCTTGGGGGGACTAGCTGGCCCCTACAATGAGCAGTTCTTC
d_gene: NA; abundance: NA; j_gene: TRBJ2-1; v_gene: TRBV9; CDR3aa: CASSVWGAGYNEQFF; CDR3nt: TGTGCCAGCAGCGTATGGGGGGCCGGCTACAATGAGCAGTTCTTC
d_gene: NA; abundance: NA; j_gene: TRBJ2-7; v_gene: TRBV9; CDR3aa: CASSVGLANYEQYF; CDR3nt: TGTGCCAGCAGCGTAGGGCTAGCGAACTACGAGCAGTACTTC
d_gene: NA; abundance: once; j_gene: TRBJ2-7; v_gene: TRBV4-2; CDR3aa: CASSPESRGYEQYF; CDR3nt: TGTGCCAGCAGCCCTGAGAGCAGGGGCTACGAGCAGTACTTC
d_gene: NA; abundance: NA; j_gene: TRBJ2-1; v_gene: TRBV7-2; CDR3aa: CASSPRGGSSYNEQFF; CDR3nt: TGTGCCAGCAGCCCTAGGGGGGGGTCCTCCTACAATGAGCAGTTCTTC
d_gene: TRBD1; abundance: once; j_gene: TRBJ2-2; v_gene: TRBV7-2; CDR3aa: CASSLVGQGIGELFF; CDR3nt: TGTGCCAGCAGCTTAGTGGGACAGGGAATCGGGGAGCTGTTTTTT
d_gene: TRBD1; abundance: NA; j_gene: TRBJ1-1; v_gene: TRBV7-9; CDR3aa: CASSPGQGARTEAFF; CDR3nt: TGTGCCAGCAGCCCTGGACAGGGGGCGAGAACTGAAGCTTTCTTT
d_gene: NA; abundance: once; j_gene: TRBJ2-2; v_gene: TRBV6-1; CDR3aa: CASSVEYTGELFF; CDR3nt: TGTGCCAGCAGTGTTGAATACACCGGGGAGCTGTTTTTT
d_gene: NA; abundance: once; j_gene: TRBJ2-7; v_gene: TRBV18; CDR3aa: CASSPATGTTYEQYF; CDR3nt: TGTGCCAGCTCACCAGCTACCGGGACAACCTACGAGCAGTACTTC
d_gene: TRBD1; abundance: NA; j_gene: TRBJ2-1; v_gene: TRBV7-3; CDR3aa: CASSDRQGARNEQFF; CDR3nt: TGTGCCAGCAGCGATCGACAGGGGGCGCGGAATGAGCAGTTCTTC